The 25 T cell receptor beta chains given below trace back to one sample, sequenced in a study of T cell responses to AZD1222 COVID-19 vaccine. Assay used: immunoSEQ multiplex PCR; TCRdb lists only in-frame clones, some missing. The data contain 150,000 to 200,000 clones, 87% of them singletons. This sample comprised peripheral blood, obtained on day 0 of MenACWY control vaccination. All receptors derive from an adult in good health.

V gene TRBV24-1 combines with J gene TRBJ2-5, with D perhaps matching TRBD2 (5 bases). Germline CDR1 KGHDR, CDR2 SFDVKD. The CDR3 consists of 14 residues. The ends were cut back, 3 bases at V and 0 bases at J, with 7 bases in the middle. CDR3 nucleotides: TGTGCCACCAGTGATGGGGAGTACCAAGAGACCCAGTACTTC. It is translated as CATSDGEYQETQYF.

The genes are TRBV4-2 and TRBJ1-3; D is perhaps TRBD1 (6 bases). Germline V CDR1 and CDR2: LGHNA, YNFKEQ. Trimming cost V 0 bases and J 3 bases, with 12 bases left between them. CDR3 size: 16 residues. The CDR3 region is CASSQERGAYGNTIYF. CDR3 DNA: TGTGCCAGCAGCCAAGAGAGGGGGGCGTATGGAAACACCATATATTTT.

The chain recombines TRBV2 with TRBJ1-3; 8 nucleotides align to TRBD1. V lost 6 bases and J lost 6; bases outside the gene matches: 1. The CDR3 has 12 residues. From germline, CDR1 is SNHLY and CDR2 FYNNEI. The CDR3 is CASRTGANTIYF. CDR3 bases: TGTGCCAGCAGGACAGGGGCAAACACCATATATTTT. Full variable domain (outside the CDR3, taken from reference TRBV2 and TRBJ1-3): EPEVTQTPSHQVTQMGQEVILRCVPISNHLYFYWYRQILGQKVEFLVSFYNNEISEKSEIFDDQFSVERPDGSNFTLKIRSTKLEDSAMYFCASRTGANTIYFGEGSWLTVV.

The chain joins TRBV2 to TRBJ1-1; maybe TRBD1 (6 bases). The germline V and J ends were trimmed by 8 bases and 3 bases, with 19 bases remaining between them. This CDR3 has 15 amino acids. Germline lookup yields CDR1 SNHLY and CDR2 FYNNEI. The CDR3 here is CASGGLGGRDTEAFF. The CDR3 region has the DNA TGTGCCAGCGGGGGGCTGGGGGGAAGAGACACTGAAGCTTTCTTT.

The V call is TRBV28, the J call TRBJ1-4, with a possible D match to TRBD1 (5 bases). The V gene's germline CDR1 is MDHEN and CDR2 SYDVKM. This CDR3 is 15 amino acids long. Trimming pared 6 bases from V and 3 bases from J, leaving 14 bases between. The CDR3, as DNA: TGTGCCAGCAGGACTCAGGGATATGCTAATGAAAAACTGTTTTTT. This translates into CASRTQGYANEKLFF.

The chain has TRBV7-9 and TRBJ2-7; 10 nucleotides match TRBD1. This CDR3 region has 14 residues. Germline lookup yields CDR1 SEHNR and CDR2 FQNEAQ (reference sequence). V was pared by 5 bases and J by 2 bases, with 3 bases of the junction left unmatched. The CDR3 spells CASSPGTGAYEQYF. Here the CDR3 DNA reads TGTGCCAGCAGCCCTGGGACAGGGGCCTACGAGCAGTACTTC.

The V gene is TRBV5-1, the J gene TRBJ1-2; no reliable D call. With 0 bases removed from V and 4 bases from J, the gap between germline ends came to 10 bases. The CDR3 totals 14 residues. Germline CDR1 SGHRS, CDR2 YFSETQ. Here the CDR3 reads CASSLGADRYGYTF. In nucleotides, the CDR3 is TGCGCCAGCAGCTTGGGTGCAGACCGCTATGGCTACACCTTC. Full variable domain (rest looked up from reference TRBV5-1 and TRBJ1-2): KAGVTQTPRYLIKTRGQQVTLSCSPISGHRSVSWYQQTPGQGLQFLFEYFSETQRNKGNFPGRFSGRQFSNSRSEMNVSTLELGDSALYLCASSLGADRYGYTFGSGTRLTVV.

CDR3 DNA: TGTGCCAGCAGCCTAGACAGGGACACTGAAGCTTTCTTT. Residues: CASSLDRDTEAFF. This chain uses TRBV2 with TRBJ1-1, with 7 bases aligning to TRBD1. Germline CDR1 is SNHLY and CDR2 is FYNNEI. The CDR3 contains 13 residues. V gave up 6 bases and J gave up 3 bases; unmatched junction bases: 4.

The chain has TRBV19 and TRBJ2-7, with a tentative D call TRBD1 (7 bases). The CDR3 has 13 residues. The V end lost 4 bases, the J end lost 2 bases, and 9 bases lay between the germline ends. CDR1 and CDR2 (germline): LNHDA, SQIVND (reference sequence). The CDR3, as DNA: TGTGCCAGTAGTACAGGGGGGACCTACGAGCAGTACTTC. Translated, it gives CASSTGGTYEQYF.

CDR3 region: CASSLDRGSYEQYF. CDR3 nucleotide sequence: TGCGCCAGCAGCCTTGACAGGGGCTCCTACGAGCAGTACTTC. The rearrangement joins TRBV4-3 to TRBJ2-7; TRBD1 matches at 8 bases. After removal of 4 bases from V and 0 bases from J, the junction contained 2 bases not matched to a gene. This CDR3 has 14 amino acids. Germline CDR1 reads LGHNA; CDR2 reads YSLEER.

This chain connects TRBV18 to TRBJ2-1, with D perhaps TRBD1 (6 bases). Trimming stripped 4 bases from V and 3 bases from J, with 13 bases between. Germline values: CDR1 KGHSH, CDR2 LQKENI. The CDR3 spans 15 residues. The CDR3 sequence: CASSLLGQRYNEQFF. As DNA, the CDR3 is TGTGCCAGCTCACTCCTCGGACAGCGCTACAATGAGCAGTTCTTC.

V is TRBV3-1 (or the pseudogene TRBV3-2) and J is TRBJ2-7, with D perhaps TRBD1 (5 bases). V was pared by 1 base and J by 3 bases, with 10 bases between. This CDR3 comprises 14 residues. Per the germline V gene, CDR1 is LGHDT and CDR2 is YNNKEL (reference sequence). The CDR3, as DNA: TGTGCCAGCAGCCAAGGTGACAGCAACTACGAGCAGTACTTC. Its translation is CASSQGDSNYEQYF.

The chain is built from TRBV3-1 (or the pseudogene TRBV3-2) and TRBJ2-3; TRBD1 might be the D (5 bases). The germline gives CDR1 LGHDT, CDR2 YNNKEL (reference sequence). V was shortened by 6 bases and J by 2 bases, with 12 bases between the two germline ends. This CDR3 is 14 amino acids long. Here the CDR3 reads CASRPQGDTDTQYF. In DNA, the CDR3 is TGTGCCAGCAGGCCCCAGGGCGACACAGATACGCAGTATTTT.

The rearrangement uses TRBV4-1 and TRBJ2-7; D is unclear. The CDR3 is 14 residues long. The ends were cut back, 5 bases at V and 0 bases at J, with 11 bases in the middle. Germline V gene sequence: CDR1 MGHRA, CDR2 YSYEKL. The CDR3 region has the DNA TGCGCCAGCAGCTACTCGCCTAGCTCCTACGAGCAGTACTTC. Amino acids: CASSYSPSSYEQYF.

The chain joins TRBV24-1 to TRBJ2-1; TRBD2 might be the D (7 bases). This CDR3 spans 16 amino acids. The V gene's germline CDR1 is KGHDR and CDR2 SFDVKD. Trimming removed 3 bases from V and 7 bases from J, with 18 bases in between. This CDR3 reads CATSDHSLGRGNEQFF. The CDR3 DNA is TGTGCCACCAGTGATCACTCCCTGGGGAGGGGGAATGAGCAGTTCTTC.

This clone was counted once. This chain uses TRBV27 with TRBJ1-5; D unclear. Germline loops: CDR1 MNHEY, CDR2 SMNVEV (reference sequence). The V gene lost 9 bases and the J gene lost 0 bases, with 15 bases spanning the gap. The CDR3 runs 15 residues. As DNA, the CDR3 is TGTGCCAGTTCGGAGCGGCTTTATAGCAATCAGCCCCAGCATTTT. This translates into CASSERLYSNQPQHF.

This clone was detected only a few times. The chain links TRBV19 to TRBJ2-1; TRBD1 matches at 8 bases. Trimming removed 5 bases from V and 4 bases from J; junction bases left unmatched: 7. Germline V gives CDR1 LNHDA, CDR2 SQIVND (reference sequence). The CDR3 covers 15 residues. This CDR3 is CASSGQGQDYNEQFF. The CDR3 DNA reads as TGTGCCAGTAGTGGGCAGGGACAGGATTACAATGAGCAGTTCTTC.

The chain has TRBV7-6 and TRBJ2-7, with D possibly being TRBD1 (5 bases). CDR1 is SGHVS and CDR2 is FNYEAQ in the germline V gene. Trimming took 5 bases from V and 0 from J, leaving 17 bases between them. The CDR3 loop spans 16 amino acids. In DNA, the CDR3 is TGTGCCAGCAGCCTCCGGCAGGGTGGGGTCTCCTACGAGCAGTACTTC. Amino acids: CASSLRQGGVSYEQYF.

The CDR3 coding sequence is TGTGCCAGCAGCCTCCAGGGGCAGTGGGGCTACACCTTC. This translates into CASSLQGQWGYTF. The chain couples TRBV6-5 to TRBJ1-2, with D maybe TRBD1 (6 bases). This CDR3 has 13 amino acids. V was clipped by 6 bases and J by 8 bases, with 16 bases between them. Germline-derived CDR1 and CDR2 are MNHEY and SVGAGI.

CDR3 residues: CASTLGRVSTDTQYF. The CDR3 DNA reads as TGTGCCAGTACCCTTGGGCGGGTGAGCACAGATACGCAGTATTTT. This chain joins TRBV19 and TRBJ2-3; a possible D gene is TRBD2 (5 bases). CDR3 length: 15 amino acids. Trimming took 7 bases from V and 0 from J, leaving 14 bases between them. CDR1 and CDR2 from the germline V gene are LNHDA and SQIVND (reference sequence). The whole variable domain, filled in from reference TRBV19 and TRBJ2-3, reads DGGITQSPKYLFRKEGQNVTLSCEQNLNHDAMYWYRQDPGQGLRLIYYSQIVNDFQKGDIAEGYSVSREKKESFPLTVTSAQKNPTAFYLCASTLGRVSTDTQYFGPGTRLTVL.

Concerning this clone itself: This specimen includes other DNA sequences encoding the same CDR3. The CDR3 spells CASSEQGGNSPLHF. In DNA form, the CDR3 reads TGTGCCAGCAGTGAACAGGGGGGTAATTCACCCCTCCACTTT. V gene TRBV2 combines with J gene TRBJ1-6; 7 nucleotides agree with TRBD1. This CDR3 spans 14 amino acids. Germline lookup yields CDR1 SNHLY and CDR2 FYNNEI. Trimming at V came to 2 bases and at J to 6 bases, leaving 1 base not matched to a gene.

The CDR3 coding sequence is TGTGCCAGCAGCTTGGGACAGGGCACCGGGGAGCTGTTTTTT. Translating it yields CASSLGQGTGELFF. The gene calls are TRBV7-2 and TRBJ2-2; 9 nucleotides agree with TRBD1. V trimming: 3 bases; J trimming: 4 bases; junction bases outside the gene matches: 0. The length of the CDR3 is 14 residues. Germline CDR1 is SGHTA and CDR2 is FQGNSA. The full variable domain, its missing parts supplied by reference TRBV7-2 and TRBJ2-2, is GAGVSQSPSNKVTEKGKDVELRCDPISGHTALYWYRQSLGQGLEFLIYFQGNSAPDKSGLPSDRFSAERTGGSVSTLTIQRTQQEDSAVYLCASSLGQGTGELFFGEGSRLTVL.

The CDR3 here is CASSLFFRQGASPLHF. CDR3 in DNA: TGTGCCAGCAGTCTATTCTTCAGACAGGGGGCATCACCCCTCCACTTT. J is TRBJ1-6 and V is TRBV27, with 10 bases aligning to TRBD1. CDR1 MNHEY and CDR2 SMNVEV come from the germline V gene (reference sequence). V shed 5 bases and J 10 bases; nucleotides not matched to a gene: 11. The CDR3 contains 16 residues.

The chain employs TRBV12-3 or TRBV12-4 and TRBJ1-1; no definite D call. The V and J ends lost 7 bases and 4 bases respectively, with 10 bases between them. The CDR3 covers 12 residues. CDR3 residues: CASTRRSTEAFF. CDR3 coding DNA: TGTGCCAGCACCCGAAGGAGCACTGAAGCTTTCTTT.

The chain is built from TRBV6-5 and TRBJ1-1; possibly TRBD1 for D (5 bases). Germline V gene lookup returns CDR1 MNHEY and CDR2 SVGAGI. V lost 4 bases, J lost 2 bases, and 14 bases lay in between. The CDR3 loop spans 15 amino acids. The DNA of the CDR3 is TGTGCCAGCAGTTTCCGCCCCGGGGGAAACACTGAAGCTTTCTTT. Its translation is CASSFRPGGNTEAFF.